This is a list of T cell receptor beta chains from one sample in a study of radiotherapy plus CTLA-4 blockade in lung cancer. Some clones are missing from TCRdb's copy, which holds only in-frame ones; the method was immunoSEQ multiplex PCR. Of 75,000 to 100,000 clones listed, 65% to 85% were seen once; the top ten hold 2.5% to 3%. Here the sequenced sample was peripheral blood, taken from a patient treated with radiotherapy plus ipilimumab. The receptor source for this set is a human donor with non-small cell lung cancer who had a partial response to radiotherapy plus ipilimumab. Some clones in this sample may be carry-over from other donors' samples. Each CDR3 is given with its conserved first and last residue. D genes are given only for firm matches. Clone sizes are given selectively: once, few, many, or a class where the clone is expanded.

V gene	D gene	clone size	J gene	CDR3 protein	CDR3 DNA
TRBV5-1	NA	NA	TRBJ1-2	CASSLGGEFNYGYTF	TGCGCCAGCAGCTTGGGGGGGGAATTTAACTATGGCTACACCTTC
TRBV11-3	TRBD1	NA	TRBJ1-5	CASSLSGTGGLQPQHF	TGTGCCAGCAGCTTATCCGGGACAGGGGGACTCCAGCCCCAGCATTTT
TRBV19	NA	once	TRBJ1-5	CASSLWGVGQPQHF	TGTGCCAGTAGTTTATGGGGAGTGGGTCAGCCCCAGCATTTT
TRBV6-5	NA	NA	TRBJ1-6	CASTQGMINSPLHF	TGTGCCAGCACCCAGGGGATGATAAATTCACCCCTCCACTTT
TRBV4-3	NA	NA	TRBJ1-2	CASSQELPSGGGRGGYTF	TGCGCCAGCAGCCAAGAACTCCCCTCCGGGGGTGGGAGAGGTGGCTACACCTTC
TRBV7-9	TRBD2	once	TRBJ2-1	CASSPQAGGPFDEQFF	TGTGCCAGCAGCCCCCAAGCGGGGGGGCCGTTTGATGAGCAGTTCTTC
TRBV19	NA	NA	TRBJ1-1	CASKPLRQSTEAFF	TGTGCCAGTAAACCCTTGAGACAAAGCACTGAAGCTTTCTTT
TRBV19	TRBD2	once	TRBJ2-7	CASSVLAGGTYEQYF	TGTGCCAGTAGTGTTCTAGCGGGGGGTACCTACGAGCAGTACTTC
TRBV4-1	NA	NA	TRBJ1-4	CASSRTGVPVSEATNEKLFF	TGCGCCAGCAGCCGGACGGGGGTACCAGTCTCAGAGGCAACTAATGAAAAACTGTTTTTT
TRBV5-5	TRBD2	NA	TRBJ2-3	CASSLSSGSPDTQYF	TGTGCCAGCAGCTTGAGTAGCGGGAGCCCAGATACGCAGTATTTT
TRBV5-1	TRBD1	NA	TRBJ2-5	CASSWKGQGVETQYF	TGCGCCAGCAGCTGGAAGGGACAGGGGGTAGAGACCCAGTACTTC
TRBV7-8	NA	NA	TRBJ1-6	CASSRPQYNSPLHF	TGTGCCAGCAGCCGACCACAGTATAATTCACCCCTCCACTTT
TRBV5-1	TRBD1	NA	TRBJ2-7	CASSLTGQAIYEQYF	TGCGCCAGCAGCCTGACGGGACAGGCGATCTACGAGCAGTACTTC
TRBV11-3	NA	NA	TRBJ2-5	CASSLNLQETQYF	TGTGCCAGCAGCTTAAACTTGCAAGAGACCCAGTACTTC
TRBV4-3	NA	few	TRBJ1-2	CASSQDVGGGRANYGYTF	TGCGCCAGCAGCCAAGATGTGGGCGGGGGGCGCGCCAACTATGGCTACACCTTC
TRBV15	NA	NA	TRBJ1-1	CATSRGGKSNTEAFF	TGTGCCACCAGCAGGGGGGGGAAGTCGAACACTGAAGCTTTCTTT
TRBV6-4	NA	NA	TRBJ2-1	CASSRQGGNEQFF	TGTGCCAGCAGTCGGCAGGGAGGTAATGAGCAGTTCTTC
TRBV12-5	TRBD1	few	TRBJ1-1	CASGLVSGTGLTSGTEAFF	TGTGCTAGTGGTTTGGTCTCCGGGACAGGGCTAACCTCGGGGACTGAAGCTTTCTTT
TRBV4-1	NA	NA	TRBJ2-7	CASSQVALAPDEQYF	TGCGCCAGCAGCCAAGTGGCACTAGCCCCCGACGAGCAGTACTTC
TRBV27	TRBD1	NA	TRBJ1-4	CASSPLGTVPEKLFF	TGTGCCAGCAGTCCCCTCGGGACAGTCCCTGAAAAACTGTTTTTT
TRBV19	NA	NA	TRBJ1-5	CASSPRGGNQPQHF	TGTGCCAGTAGCCCCAGGGGAGGGAATCAGCCCCAGCATTTT
TRBV4-1	NA	NA	TRBJ1-2	CASSQGLIRREHYGYTF	TGCGCCAGCAGCCAAGGGTTGATCAGGCGAGAGCACTATGGCTACACCTTC
TRBV4-3	NA	NA	TRBJ2-7	CASSLSRHIGYEQYF	TGCGCCAGCAGCCTCAGCAGGCACATTGGATACGAGCAGTACTTC
TRBV19	TRBD2	NA	TRBJ2-1	CASSSASGRAYNEQFF	TGTGCCAGCTCTTCGGCTAGCGGGAGGGCCTACAATGAGCAGTTCTTC
TRBV5-4	NA	NA	TRBJ2-7	CASSLETGREQYF	TGTGCCAGCAGCTTGGAGACTGGGAGGGAGCAGTACTTC
TRBV19	NA	NA	TRBJ1-4	CASSKQTDEKLFF	TGTGCCAGTAGTAAACAGACAGATGAAAAACTGTTTTTT
TRBV6-5	NA	NA	TRBJ1-1	CASSWTNANTEAFF	TGTGCCAGCAGTTGGACAAACGCGAACACTGAAGCTTTCTTT
TRBV7-9	NA	few	TRBJ1-2	CASSEEVYGYTF	TGTGCCAGCAGCGAAGAGGTGTATGGCTACACCTTC
TRBV9	NA	once	TRBJ1-2	CASSVSAGGNYGYTF	TGTGCCAGCAGCGTCAGCGCGGGAGGGAACTATGGCTACACCTTC
TRBV7-8	TRBD2	once	TRBJ2-1	CASSPSWRGGNEQFF	TGTGCCAGCAGCCCTTCCTGGCGGGGGGGCAATGAGCAGTTCTTC
TRBV5-1	TRBD2	NA	TRBJ2-1	CASSPSGTSGHNEQFF	TGCGCCAGCAGCCCTTCCGGGACTAGCGGGCACAATGAGCAGTTCTTC
TRBV18	NA	NA	TRBJ1-2	CASSPMDGEHYGYTF	TGTGCCAGCTCACCAATGGACGGGGAACACTATGGCTACACCTTC
TRBV29-1	TRBD1	NA	TRBJ1-1	CSSRTGDWNTEAFF	TGCAGCTCACGGACAGGGGATTGGAACACTGAAGCTTTCTTT
TRBV25-1	NA	NA	TRBJ1-2	CASSEEPRAYGYTF	TGTGCCAGCAGTGAGGAGCCGAGGGCCTATGGCTACACCTTC
TRBV2	NA	once	TRBJ2-2	CASKSTSNTGELFF	TGTGCCAGCAAAAGTACATCAAACACCGGGGAGCTGTTTTTT
TRBV28	NA	NA	TRBJ2-5	CASSFGTREYF	TGTGCCAGCAGTTTTGGAACTAGGGAGTACTTC
TRBV4-2	TRBD1	few	TRBJ1-6	CASSKTGGPTSPLHF	TGTGCCAGCAGCAAGACAGGGGGTCCAACTTCACCCCTCCACTTT
TRBV2	TRBD1	NA	TRBJ1-2	CASSEGQGVYGYTF	TGTGCCAGCAGTGAAGGTCAGGGGGTCTACGGCTACACCTTC
TRBV6-5	TRBD1	NA	TRBJ2-3	CASTRQGTDTQYF	TGTGCCAGCACCAGACAGGGGACAGATACGCAGTATTTT
TRBV6-5	TRBD1	few	TRBJ2-2	CASSFGTGSTGELFF	TGTGCCAGCAGTTTTGGGACAGGCTCAACCGGGGAGCTGTTTTTT
TRBV19	TRBD1	NA	TRBJ2-7	CASSRQGSAIEQYF	TGTGCCAGTAGTAGACAGGGGTCCGCAATCGAGCAGTACTTC
TRBV7-9	NA	NA	TRBJ1-1	CASSSSGVSTEAFF	TGTGCCAGCAGCAGCTCAGGGGTTTCCACTGAAGCTTTCTTT
TRBV6-6	TRBD2	NA	TRBJ2-5	CASSYSLAGGGETQYF	TGTGCCAGCAGTTACTCACTAGCGGGGGGCGGGGAGACCCAGTACTTC